A selection of T cell receptor beta chains follows, all from one sample in a study of blood T cell repertoires in COVID-19. TCRdb keeps only in-frame clones here, not all; method: immunoSEQ multiplex PCR. Here the sample spans about 100,000 clones, 88% being singletons. Sample: peripheral blood. Every receptor here comes from a human donor in a cohort sampled during active COVID-19. Each CDR3 is given without its conserved first and last residue. D genes are given only for firm matches. Clone size is given for some rows only: seen once, a few or many times, or a class if the clone is expanded.

>TRBD1|once|TRBV7-9
ASTGAGGAQETQY
>TRBD2|NA|TRBV6-1
ASSDGGLAGKWVNEQF
>NA|NA|TRBV27
ASGVRTGELF
>NA|NA|TRBV2
ASSKRGGYGYT
>NA|once|TRBV15
ATSRDVRETMPTAKNIQY
>TRBD2|NA|TRBV27
ASSSRAGAPYNEQF
>TRBD1|NA|TRBV7-2
ASSLRGRDTEAF
>TRBD2|NA|TRBV6-1
ASSEAQILLAGDGETQY
>TRBD2|medium-sized|TRBV4-2
ASSPGTSESYEQY
>NA|few|TRBV11-2
ASSLRAASYNEQF
>NA|NA|TRBV27
ASSPRQSSYEQY
>NA|NA|TRBV24-1
ATSDFLEARRGEQF
>NA|NA|TRBV23-1
ASSQRRGNTQY
>NA|NA|TRBV4-2
ASSLHGSAPYNEQF
>TRBD2|once|TRBV6-1
ASSGLAGPPQETQY
>NA|NA|TRBV4-1
ASSHVGQGKPQH
>NA|NA|TRBV4-1
ASSQGRYYEQY
>NA|NA|TRBV27
ASSFRGYEQY
>NA|NA|TRBV30
AWSAGSGANVLT
>TRBD2|NA|TRBV28
ASSLYPGLAEGGETQY